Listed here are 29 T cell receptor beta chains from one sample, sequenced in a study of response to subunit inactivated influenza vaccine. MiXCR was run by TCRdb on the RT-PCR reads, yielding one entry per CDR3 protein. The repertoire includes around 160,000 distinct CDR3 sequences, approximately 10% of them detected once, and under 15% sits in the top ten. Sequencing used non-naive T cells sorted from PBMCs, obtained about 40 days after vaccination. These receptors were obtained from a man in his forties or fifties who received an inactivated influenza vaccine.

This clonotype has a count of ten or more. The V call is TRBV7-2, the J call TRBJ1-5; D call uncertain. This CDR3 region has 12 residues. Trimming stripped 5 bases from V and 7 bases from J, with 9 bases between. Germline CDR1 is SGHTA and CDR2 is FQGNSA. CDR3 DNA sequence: TGTGCCAGCAGCCTGGGGTTACAGCCCCAGCATTTT. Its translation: CASSLGLQPQHF.

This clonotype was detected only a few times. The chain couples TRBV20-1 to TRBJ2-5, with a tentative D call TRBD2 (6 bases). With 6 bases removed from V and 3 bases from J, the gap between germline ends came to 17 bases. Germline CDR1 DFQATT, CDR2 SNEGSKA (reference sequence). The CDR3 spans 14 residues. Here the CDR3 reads CSAPMTGEKETQYF. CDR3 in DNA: TGCAGTGCCCCCATGACGGGGGAAAAAGAGACCCAGTACTTC.

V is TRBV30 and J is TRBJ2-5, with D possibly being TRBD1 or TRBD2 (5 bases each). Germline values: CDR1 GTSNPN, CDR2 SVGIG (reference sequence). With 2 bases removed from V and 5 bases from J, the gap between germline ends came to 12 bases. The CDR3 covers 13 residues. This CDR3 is CAWSPGPWETQYF. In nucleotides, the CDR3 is TGTGCCTGGAGTCCGGGACCTTGGGAGACCCAGTACTTC.

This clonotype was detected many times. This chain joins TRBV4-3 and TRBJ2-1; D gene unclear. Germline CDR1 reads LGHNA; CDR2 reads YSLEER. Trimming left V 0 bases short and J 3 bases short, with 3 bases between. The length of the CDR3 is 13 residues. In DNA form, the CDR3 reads TGCGCCAGCAGCCAAGACTACTACAATGAGCAGTTCTTC. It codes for CASSQDYYNEQFF.

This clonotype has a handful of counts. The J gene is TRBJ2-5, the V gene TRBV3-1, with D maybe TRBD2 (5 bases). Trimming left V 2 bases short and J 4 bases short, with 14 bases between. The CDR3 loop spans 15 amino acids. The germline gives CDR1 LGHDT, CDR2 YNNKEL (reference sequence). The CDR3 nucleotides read TGTGCCAGCAGCCAAAGAGGACTCCCGGGAGAGACCCAGTACTTC. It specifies CASSQRGLPGETQYF.

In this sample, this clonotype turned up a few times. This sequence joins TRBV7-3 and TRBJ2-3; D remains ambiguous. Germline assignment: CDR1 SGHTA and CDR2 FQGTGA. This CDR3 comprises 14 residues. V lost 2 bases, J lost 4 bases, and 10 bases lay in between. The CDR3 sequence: CASSLGFSSDTQYF. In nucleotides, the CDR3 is TGTGCCAGCAGCTTAGGTTTTAGTTCAGATACGCAGTATTTT. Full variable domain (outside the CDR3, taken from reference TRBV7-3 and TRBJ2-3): GAGVSQTPSNKVTEKGKYVELRCDPISGHTALYWYRQSLGQGPEFLIYFQGTGAADDSGLPNDRFFAVRPEGSVSTLKIQRTERGDSAVYLCASSLGFSSDTQYFGPGTRLTVL.

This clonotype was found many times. CDR3 nucleotides: TGCGCCAGCGGTCCGGGACTGAACACTGAAGCTTTCTTT. Amino acids: CASGPGLNTEAFF. The chain combines TRBV5-1 with TRBJ1-1; tentatively, D is TRBD1 (5 bases). CDR1 is SGHRS, CDR2 YFSETQ, per germline. There are 13 residues in the CDR3. The germline V and J ends were trimmed by 7 bases and 0 bases, with 10 bases remaining between them. Variable domain in full (rest from reference TRBV5-1 and TRBJ1-1): KAGVTQTPRYLIKTRGQQVTLSCSPISGHRSVSWYQQTPGQGLQFLFEYFSETQRNKGNFPGRFSGRQFSNSRSEMNVSTLELGDSALYLCASGPGLNTEAFFGQGTRLTVV.

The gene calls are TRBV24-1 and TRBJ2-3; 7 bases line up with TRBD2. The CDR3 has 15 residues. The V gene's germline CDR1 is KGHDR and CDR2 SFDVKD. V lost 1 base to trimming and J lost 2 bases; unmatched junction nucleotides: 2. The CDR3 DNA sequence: TGTGCCACCAGTGATTTACGGGAGGTCACAGATACGCAGTATTTT. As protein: CATSDLREVTDTQYF.

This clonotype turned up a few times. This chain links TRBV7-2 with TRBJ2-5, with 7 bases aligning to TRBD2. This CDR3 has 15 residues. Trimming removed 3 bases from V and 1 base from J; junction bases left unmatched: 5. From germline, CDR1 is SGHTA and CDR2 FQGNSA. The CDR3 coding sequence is TGTGCCAGCAGCTTTCGAGCGGGGCCCCAAGAGACCCAGTACTTC. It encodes CASSFRAGPQETQYF.

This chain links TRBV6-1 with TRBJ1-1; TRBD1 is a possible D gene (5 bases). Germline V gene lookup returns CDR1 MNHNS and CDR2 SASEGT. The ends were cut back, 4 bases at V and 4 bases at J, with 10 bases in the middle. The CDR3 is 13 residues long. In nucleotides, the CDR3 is TGTGCCAGCAGTGGACAGCTGCGCACTGAAGCTTTCTTT. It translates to CASSGQLRTEAFF.

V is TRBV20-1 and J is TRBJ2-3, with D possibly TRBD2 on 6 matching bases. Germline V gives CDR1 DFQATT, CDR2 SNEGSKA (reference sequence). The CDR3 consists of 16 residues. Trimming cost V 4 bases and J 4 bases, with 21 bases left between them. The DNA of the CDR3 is TGCAGTGCTAACGACGGGTCTCTCTGGGGGGCAGATACGCAGTATTTT. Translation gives CSANDGSLWGADTQYF.

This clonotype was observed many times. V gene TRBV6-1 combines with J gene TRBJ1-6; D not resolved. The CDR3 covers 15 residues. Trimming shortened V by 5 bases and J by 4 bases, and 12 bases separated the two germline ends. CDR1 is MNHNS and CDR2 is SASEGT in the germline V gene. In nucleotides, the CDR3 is TGTGCCAGCAGTACCGGATCGATATATAATTCACCCCTCCACTTT. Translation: CASSTGSIYNSPLHF.

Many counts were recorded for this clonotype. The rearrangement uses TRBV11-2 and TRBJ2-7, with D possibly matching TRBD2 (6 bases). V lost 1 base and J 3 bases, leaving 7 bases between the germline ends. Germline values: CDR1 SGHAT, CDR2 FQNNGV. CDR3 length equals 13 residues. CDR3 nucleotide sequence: TGTGCCAGCAGCTTAGTGGAGGGCTACGAGCAGTACTTC. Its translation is CASSLVEGYEQYF.

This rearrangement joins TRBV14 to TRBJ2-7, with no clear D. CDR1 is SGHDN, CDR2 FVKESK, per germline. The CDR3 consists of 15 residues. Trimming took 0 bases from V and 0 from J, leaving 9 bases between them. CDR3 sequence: CASSQDTIPSYEQYF. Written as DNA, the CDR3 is TGTGCCAGCAGCCAAGATACTATACCCTCCTACGAGCAGTACTTC. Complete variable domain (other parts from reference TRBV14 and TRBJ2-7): EAGVTQFPSHSVIEKGQTVTLRCDPISGHDNLYWYRRVMGKEIKFLLHFVKESKQDESGMPNNRFLAERTGGTYSTLKVQPAELEDSGVYFCASSQDTIPSYEQYFGPGTRLTVT.

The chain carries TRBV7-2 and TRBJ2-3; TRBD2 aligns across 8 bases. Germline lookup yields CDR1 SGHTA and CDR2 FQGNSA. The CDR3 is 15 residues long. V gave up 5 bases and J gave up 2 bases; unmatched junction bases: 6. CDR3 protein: CASSASGLYTDTQYF. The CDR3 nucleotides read TGTGCCAGCAGCGCTAGCGGGTTATACACAGATACGCAGTATTTT.

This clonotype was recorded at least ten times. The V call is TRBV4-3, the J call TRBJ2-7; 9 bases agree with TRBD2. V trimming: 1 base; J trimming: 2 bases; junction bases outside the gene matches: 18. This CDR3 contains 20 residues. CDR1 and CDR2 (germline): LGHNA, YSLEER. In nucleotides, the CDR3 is TGCGCCAGCAGCCAAGTCTGGTCAGGGGCCCTAGCGGGACTAACCTACGAGCAGTACTTC. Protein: CASSQVWSGALAGLTYEQYF.

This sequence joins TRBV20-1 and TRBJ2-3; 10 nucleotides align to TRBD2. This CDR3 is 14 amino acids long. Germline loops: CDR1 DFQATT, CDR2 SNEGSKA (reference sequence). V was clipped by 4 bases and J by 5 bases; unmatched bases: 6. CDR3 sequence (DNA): TGCAGTGCTACTCTAGCGGGGGTAAGAGATACGCAGTATTTT. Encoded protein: CSATLAGVRDTQYF.

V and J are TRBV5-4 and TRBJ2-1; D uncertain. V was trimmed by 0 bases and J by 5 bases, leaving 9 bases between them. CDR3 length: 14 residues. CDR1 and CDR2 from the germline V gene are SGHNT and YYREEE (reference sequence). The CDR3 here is CASSLVGRNNEQFF. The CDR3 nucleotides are TGTGCCAGCAGCTTGGTAGGCAGAAACAATGAGCAGTTCTTC.

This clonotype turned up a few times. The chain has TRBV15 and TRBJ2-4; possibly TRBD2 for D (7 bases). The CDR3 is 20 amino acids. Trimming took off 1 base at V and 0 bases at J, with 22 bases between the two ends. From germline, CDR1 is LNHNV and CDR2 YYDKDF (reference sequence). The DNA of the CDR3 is TGTGCCACCAGCAGAGGCGGAGGGGGGGTGGGATTTTTAGCCAAAAACATTCAGTACTTC. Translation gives CATSRGGGGVGFLAKNIQYF.

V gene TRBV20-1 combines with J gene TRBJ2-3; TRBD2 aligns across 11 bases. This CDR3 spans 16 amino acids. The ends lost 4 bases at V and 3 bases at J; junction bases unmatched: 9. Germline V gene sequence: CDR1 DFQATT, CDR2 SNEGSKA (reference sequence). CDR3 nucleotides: TGCAGTGCTATCGGACTAGCGGGCGCCCTTACAGATACGCAGTATTTT. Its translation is CSAIGLAGALTDTQYF.

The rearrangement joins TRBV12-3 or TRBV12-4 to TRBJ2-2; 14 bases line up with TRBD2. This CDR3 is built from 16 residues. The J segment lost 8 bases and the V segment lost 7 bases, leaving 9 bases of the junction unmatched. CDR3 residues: CASTATSGRAAGELFF. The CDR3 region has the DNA TGTGCCAGCACCGCGACTAGCGGGAGGGCCGCGGGGGAGCTGTTTTTT.

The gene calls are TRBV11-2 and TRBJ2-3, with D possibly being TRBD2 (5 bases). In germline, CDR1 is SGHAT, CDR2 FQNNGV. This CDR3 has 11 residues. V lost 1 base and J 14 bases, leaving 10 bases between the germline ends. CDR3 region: CASSLVGSLYF. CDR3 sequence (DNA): TGTGCCAGCAGCTTAGTTGGGAGTTTGTATTTT.

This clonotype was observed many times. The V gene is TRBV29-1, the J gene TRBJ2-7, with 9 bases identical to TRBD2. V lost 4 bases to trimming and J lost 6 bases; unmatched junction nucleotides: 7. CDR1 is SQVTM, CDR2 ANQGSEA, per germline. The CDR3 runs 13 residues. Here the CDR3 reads CSVALAGSGEQYF. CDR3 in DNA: TGCAGCGTTGCGCTAGCGGGGTCCGGCGAGCAGTACTTC.

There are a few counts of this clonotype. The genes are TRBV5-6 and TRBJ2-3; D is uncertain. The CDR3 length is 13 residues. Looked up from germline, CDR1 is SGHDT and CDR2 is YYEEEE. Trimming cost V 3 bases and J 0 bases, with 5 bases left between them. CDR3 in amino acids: CASSYDSTDTQYF. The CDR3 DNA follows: TGTGCCAGCAGCTATGACAGCACAGATACGCAGTATTTT.

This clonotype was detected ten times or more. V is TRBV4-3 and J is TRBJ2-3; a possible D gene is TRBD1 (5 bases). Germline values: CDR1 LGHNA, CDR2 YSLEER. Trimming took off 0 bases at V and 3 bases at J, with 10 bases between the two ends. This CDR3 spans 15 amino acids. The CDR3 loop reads CASSQEAGWTDTQYF. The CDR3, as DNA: TGCGCCAGCAGCCAAGAGGCAGGGTGGACAGATACGCAGTATTTT.

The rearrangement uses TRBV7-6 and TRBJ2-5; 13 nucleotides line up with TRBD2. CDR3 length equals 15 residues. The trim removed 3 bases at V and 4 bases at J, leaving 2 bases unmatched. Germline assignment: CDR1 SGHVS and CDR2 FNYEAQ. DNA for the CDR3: TGTGCCAGCAGCTTTACTAGCGGGGGGGGAGAGACCCAGTACTTC. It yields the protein CASSFTSGGGETQYF.

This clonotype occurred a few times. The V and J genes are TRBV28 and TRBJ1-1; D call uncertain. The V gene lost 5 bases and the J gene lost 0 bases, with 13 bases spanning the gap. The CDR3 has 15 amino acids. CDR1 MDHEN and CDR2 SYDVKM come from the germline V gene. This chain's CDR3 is CASSAEAYMNTEAFF. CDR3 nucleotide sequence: TGTGCCAGCAGTGCTGAGGCCTACATGAACACTGAAGCTTTCTTT.

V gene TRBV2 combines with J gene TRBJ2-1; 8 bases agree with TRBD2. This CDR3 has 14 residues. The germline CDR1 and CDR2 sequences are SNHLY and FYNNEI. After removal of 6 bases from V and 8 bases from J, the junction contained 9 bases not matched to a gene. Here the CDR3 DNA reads TGTGCCAGCAGGGCCGGGACTAGAAGCGATGAGCAGTTCTTC. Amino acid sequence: CASRAGTRSDEQFF.

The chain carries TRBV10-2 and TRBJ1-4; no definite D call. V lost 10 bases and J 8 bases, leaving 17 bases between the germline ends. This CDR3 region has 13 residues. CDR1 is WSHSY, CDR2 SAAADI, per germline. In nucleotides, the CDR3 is TGCGCCACCCGGGGTGGGGTCGGCGAAAAACTGTTTTTT. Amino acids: CATRGGVGEKLFF.